This T cell receptor (beta chain) was sequenced for a study of cytomegalovirus exposure and HLA in healthy donors. Study results and limitations: One cluster of highly shared sequence variants probably arose as a sequencing artifact.

Comments on this clone: Its target is not known.

This PCR relied on a set of 60 Vbeta primers and 13 Jbeta primers. Produced via immunoSEQ multiplex PCR; TCRdb's table is partial and in-frame only. There are some 140,000 clones in the sample; 75% to 85% occur only once, and approximately 7.7% lies in the top ten. With 2 bases clipped from V and 4 bases from J, the junction kept 7 bases outside the gene matches. Germline CDR1 and CDR2: GTSNPN and SVGIG (reference sequence). The CDR3 is 15 residues long. The rearrangement uses TRBV30 and TRBJ2-3; TRBD1 aligns across 9 bases. This TCR was sampled from a man aged 25-40 years in good health and CMV-seropositive. Sequencing input: PBMCs. CDR3 amino acids: CAWSKGDRDPDTQYF. CDR3 nucleotide sequence: TGTGCCTGGAGTAAGGGGGACAGGGACCCAGATACGCAGTATTTT.